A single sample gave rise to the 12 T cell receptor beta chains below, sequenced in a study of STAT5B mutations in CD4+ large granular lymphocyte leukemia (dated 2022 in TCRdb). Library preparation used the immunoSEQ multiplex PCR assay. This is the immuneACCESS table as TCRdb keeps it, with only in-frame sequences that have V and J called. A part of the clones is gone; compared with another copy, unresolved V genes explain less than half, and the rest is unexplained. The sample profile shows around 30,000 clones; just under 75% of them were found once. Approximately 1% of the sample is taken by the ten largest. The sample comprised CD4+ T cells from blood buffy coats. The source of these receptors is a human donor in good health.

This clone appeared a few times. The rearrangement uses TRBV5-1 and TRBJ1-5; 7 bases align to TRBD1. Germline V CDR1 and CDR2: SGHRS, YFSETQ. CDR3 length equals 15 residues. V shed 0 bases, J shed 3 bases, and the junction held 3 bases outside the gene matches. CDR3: CASSLEGAPNQPQHF. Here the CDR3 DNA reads TGCGCCAGCAGCTTGGAGGGGGCTCCCAATCAGCCCCAGCATTTT.

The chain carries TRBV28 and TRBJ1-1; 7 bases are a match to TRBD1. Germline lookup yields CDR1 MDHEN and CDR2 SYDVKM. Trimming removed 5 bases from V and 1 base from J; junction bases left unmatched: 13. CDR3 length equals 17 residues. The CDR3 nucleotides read TGTGCCAGCAGTCTCAACCAACCGACAGGGAGGAACACTGAAGCTTTCTTT. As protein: CASSLNQPTGRNTEAFF.

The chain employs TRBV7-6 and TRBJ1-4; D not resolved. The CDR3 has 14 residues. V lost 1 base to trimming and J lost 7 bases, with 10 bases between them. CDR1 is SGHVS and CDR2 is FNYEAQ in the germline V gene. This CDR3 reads CASSLGGFGEKLFF. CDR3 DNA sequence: TGTGCCAGCAGCTTAGGAGGGTTTGGTGAAAAACTGTTTTTT.

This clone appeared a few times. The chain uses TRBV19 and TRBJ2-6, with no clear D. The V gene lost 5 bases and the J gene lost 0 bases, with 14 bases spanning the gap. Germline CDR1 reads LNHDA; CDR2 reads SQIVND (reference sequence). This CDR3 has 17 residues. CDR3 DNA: TGTGCCAGTAGTCGATCCCGGATCTCCTCTGGGGCCAACGTCCTGACTTTC. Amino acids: CASSRSRISSGANVLTF.

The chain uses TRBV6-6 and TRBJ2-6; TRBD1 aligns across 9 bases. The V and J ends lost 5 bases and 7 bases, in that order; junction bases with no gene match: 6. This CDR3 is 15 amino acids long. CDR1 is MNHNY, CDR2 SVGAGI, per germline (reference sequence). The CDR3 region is CASSRRDRVANVLTF. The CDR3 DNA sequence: TGTGCCAGCAGTCGCCGGGACAGGGTTGCCAACGTCCTGACTTTC.

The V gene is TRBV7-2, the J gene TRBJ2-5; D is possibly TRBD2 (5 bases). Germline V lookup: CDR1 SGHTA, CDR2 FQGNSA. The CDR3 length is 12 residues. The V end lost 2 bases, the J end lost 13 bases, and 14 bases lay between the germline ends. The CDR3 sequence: CASSLTAGPSYF. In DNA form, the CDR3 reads TGTGCCAGCAGCTTAACGGCGGGCCCCTCGTACTTC.

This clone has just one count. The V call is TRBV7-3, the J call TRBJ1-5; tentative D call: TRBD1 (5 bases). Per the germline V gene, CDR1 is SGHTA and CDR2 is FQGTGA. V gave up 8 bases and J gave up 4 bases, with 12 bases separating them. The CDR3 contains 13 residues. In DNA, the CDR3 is TGTGCCAGCGCCCCCGGGGGAAATCAGCCCCAGCATTTT. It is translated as CASAPGGNQPQHF.

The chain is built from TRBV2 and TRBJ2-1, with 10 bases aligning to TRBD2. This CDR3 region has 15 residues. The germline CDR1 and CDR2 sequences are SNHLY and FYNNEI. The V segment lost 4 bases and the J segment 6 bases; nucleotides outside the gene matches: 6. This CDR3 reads CASSGSSGGFNEQFF. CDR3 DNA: TGTGCCAGCAGTGGATCTAGCGGGGGATTCAATGAGCAGTTCTTC.

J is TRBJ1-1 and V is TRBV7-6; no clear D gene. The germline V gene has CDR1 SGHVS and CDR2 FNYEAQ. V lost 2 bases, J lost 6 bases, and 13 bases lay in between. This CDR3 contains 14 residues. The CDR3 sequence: CASSLKGGSAEAFF. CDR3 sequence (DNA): TGTGCCAGCAGCTTAAAGGGCGGGAGCGCTGAAGCTTTCTTT.

CDR3 sequence reads: CASSFRRGTGGPATNEKLFF. The CDR3 DNA sequence: TGTGCCAGCAGTTTTAGAAGGGGGACAGGGGGCCCCGCAACTAATGAAAAACTGTTTTTT. V and J are TRBV28 and TRBJ1-4; 12 nucleotides align to TRBD1. The germline V gene encodes CDR1 MDHEN and CDR2 SYDVKM. The CDR3 spans 20 residues. V was clipped by 3 bases and J by 0 bases; unmatched bases: 11.

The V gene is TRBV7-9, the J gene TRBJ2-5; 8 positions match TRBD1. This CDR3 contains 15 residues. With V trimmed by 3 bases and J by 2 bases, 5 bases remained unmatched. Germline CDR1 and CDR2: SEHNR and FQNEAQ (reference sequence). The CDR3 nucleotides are TGTGCCAGCAGCTTCAACAGGGGGATACAAGAGACCCAGTACTTC. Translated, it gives CASSFNRGIQETQYF.

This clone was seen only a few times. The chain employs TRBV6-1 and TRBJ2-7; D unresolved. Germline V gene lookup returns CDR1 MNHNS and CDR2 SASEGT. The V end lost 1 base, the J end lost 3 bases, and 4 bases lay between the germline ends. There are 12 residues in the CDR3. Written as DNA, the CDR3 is TGTGCCAGCAGTGAAGTATACTACGAGCAGTACGTC. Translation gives CASSEVYYEQYV.